The TCR beta chain described here comes from a study of identical twins. TCRdb redid the calling of the 5' RACE reads with MiXCR, one entry per CDR3 protein. Found here are around 160,000 distinct CDR3 sequences, around 3.5% of them singletons; the top ten hold around 8%. Germline V gene data show CDR1 as SEHNR and CDR2 as FQNEAQ (reference sequence). The J segment lost 5 bases and the V segment lost 5 bases, leaving 4 bases of the junction unmatched. The CDR3 contains 15 residues. A word on this clonotype: The antigen is undetermined.

Study observations and caveats: Out-of-frame beta sequences exhibited a weaker degree of excess twin sharing.

The chain carries TRBV7-9 and TRBJ2-2, with 11 bases lining up with TRBD1. Sequencing was performed on memory T cells sorted from blood. The origin of this receptor is a man aged 18 to 30 in good health. CDR3 sequence reads: CASSLGQGATGELFF. The CDR3 DNA follows: TGTGCCAGCAGCCTTGGACAGGGGGCAACCGGGGAGCTGTTTTTT.